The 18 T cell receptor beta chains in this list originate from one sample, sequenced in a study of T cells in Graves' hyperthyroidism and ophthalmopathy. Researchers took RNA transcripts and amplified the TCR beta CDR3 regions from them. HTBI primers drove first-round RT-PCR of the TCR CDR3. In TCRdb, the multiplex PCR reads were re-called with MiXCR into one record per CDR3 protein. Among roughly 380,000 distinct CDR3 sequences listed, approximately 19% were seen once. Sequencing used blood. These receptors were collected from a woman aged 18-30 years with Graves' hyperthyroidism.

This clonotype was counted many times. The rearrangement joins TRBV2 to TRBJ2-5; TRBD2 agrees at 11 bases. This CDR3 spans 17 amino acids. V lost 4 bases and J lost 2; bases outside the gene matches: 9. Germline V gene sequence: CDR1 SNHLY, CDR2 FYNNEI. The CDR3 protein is CASSVGLAGGHQETQYF. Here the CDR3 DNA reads TGTGCCAGCAGTGTAGGGCTAGCGGGGGGACATCAAGAGACCCAGTACTTC.

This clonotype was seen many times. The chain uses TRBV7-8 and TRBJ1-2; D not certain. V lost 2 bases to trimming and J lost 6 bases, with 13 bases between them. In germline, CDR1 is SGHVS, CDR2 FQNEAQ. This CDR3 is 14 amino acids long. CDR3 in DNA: TGTGCCAGCAGCTTAAAGGGCCCGTTAGATGGCTACACCTTC. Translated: CASSLKGPLDGYTF. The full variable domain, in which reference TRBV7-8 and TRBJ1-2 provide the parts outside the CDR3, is GAGVSQSPRYKVAKRGQDVALRCDPISGHVSLFWYQQALGQGPEFLTYFQNEAQLDKSGLPSDRFFAERPEGSVSTLKIQRTQQEDSAVYLCASSLKGPLDGYTFGSGTRLTVV.

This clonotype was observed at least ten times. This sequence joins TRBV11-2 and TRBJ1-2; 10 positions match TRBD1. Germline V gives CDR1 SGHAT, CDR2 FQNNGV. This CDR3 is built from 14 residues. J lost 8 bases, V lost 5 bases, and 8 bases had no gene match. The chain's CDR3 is CASSPRQGARGYTF. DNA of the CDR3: TGTGCCAGCAGCCCGCGACAGGGGGCCCGGGGCTACACCTTC. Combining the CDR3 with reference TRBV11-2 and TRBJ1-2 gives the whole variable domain EAGVAQSPRYKIIEKRQSVAFWCNPISGHATLYWYQQILGQGPKLLIQFQNNGVVDDSQLPKDRFSAERLKGVDSTLKIQPAKLEDSAVYLCASSPRQGARGYTFGSGTRLTVV.

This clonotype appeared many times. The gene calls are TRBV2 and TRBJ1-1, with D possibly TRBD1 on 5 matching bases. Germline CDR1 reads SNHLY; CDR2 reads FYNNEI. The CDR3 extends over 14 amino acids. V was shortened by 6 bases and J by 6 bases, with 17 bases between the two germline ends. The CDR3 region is CASRDRGGTPEAFF. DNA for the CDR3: TGTGCCAGCAGGGACCGTGGGGGAACCCCTGAAGCTTTCTTT.

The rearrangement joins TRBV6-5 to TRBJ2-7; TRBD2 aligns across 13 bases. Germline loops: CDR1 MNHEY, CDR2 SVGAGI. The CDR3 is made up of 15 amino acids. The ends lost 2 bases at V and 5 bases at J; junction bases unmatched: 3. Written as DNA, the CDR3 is TGTGCCAGCAGTTACCGACTAGCGGGAGGCCACGAGCAGTACTTC. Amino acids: CASSYRLAGGHEQYF.

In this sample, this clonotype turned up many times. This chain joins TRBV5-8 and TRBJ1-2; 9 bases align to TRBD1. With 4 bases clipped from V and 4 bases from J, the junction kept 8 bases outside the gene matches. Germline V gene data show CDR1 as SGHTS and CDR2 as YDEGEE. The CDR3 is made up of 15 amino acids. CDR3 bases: TGTGCCAGCAGCCCGGGGACAGGGCGAGTCTATGGCTACACCTTC. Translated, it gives CASSPGTGRVYGYTF.

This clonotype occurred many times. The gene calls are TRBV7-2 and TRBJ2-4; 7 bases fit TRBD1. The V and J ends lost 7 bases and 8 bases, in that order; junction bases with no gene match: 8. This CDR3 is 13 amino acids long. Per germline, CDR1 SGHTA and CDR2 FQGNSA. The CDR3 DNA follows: TGTGCCAGCACCGAACAGGGGTCTGACATTCAGTACTTC. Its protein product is CASTEQGSDIQYF.

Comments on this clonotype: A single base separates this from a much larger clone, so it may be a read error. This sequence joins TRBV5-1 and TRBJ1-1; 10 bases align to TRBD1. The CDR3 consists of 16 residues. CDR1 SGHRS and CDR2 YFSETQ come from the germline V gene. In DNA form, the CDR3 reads TGCGCCAGCAGCCACGGGACAGGGGTTATGAACACTGAAGCTTTATTT. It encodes CASSHGTGVMNTEALF.

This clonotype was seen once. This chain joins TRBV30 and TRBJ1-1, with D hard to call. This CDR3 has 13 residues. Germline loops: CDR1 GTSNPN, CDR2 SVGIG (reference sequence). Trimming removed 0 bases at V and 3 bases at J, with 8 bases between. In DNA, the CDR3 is TGTGCCTGGAGTGTTGTAGATTACACTGAAGCTTTCTTT. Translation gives CAWSVVDYTEAFF.

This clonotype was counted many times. The CDR3 coding sequence is TGTGCCAGCAGCCGAACAGGTGCAGAGACCCAGTACTTC. As protein: CASSRTGAETQYF. The rearrangement uses TRBV3-1 and TRBJ2-5; D might be TRBD1 (5 bases). Trimming pared 4 bases from V and 4 bases from J, leaving 10 bases between. Germline CDR1 is LGHDT and CDR2 is YNNKEL (reference sequence). The CDR3 has 13 amino acids.

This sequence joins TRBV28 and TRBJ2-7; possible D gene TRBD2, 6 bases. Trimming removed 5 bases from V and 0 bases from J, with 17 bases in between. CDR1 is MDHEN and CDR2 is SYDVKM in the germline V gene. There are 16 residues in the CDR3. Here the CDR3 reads CASSLRDWGLSYEQYF. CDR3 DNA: TGTGCCAGCAGTCTAAGGGATTGGGGACTCTCCTACGAGCAGTACTTC.

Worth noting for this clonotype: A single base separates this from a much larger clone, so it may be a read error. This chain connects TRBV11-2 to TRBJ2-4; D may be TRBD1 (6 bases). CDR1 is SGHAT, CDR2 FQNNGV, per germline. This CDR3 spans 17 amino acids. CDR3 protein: CASSLEMGEWDKNSQYF. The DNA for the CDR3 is TGTGCCAGCAGCTTAGAGATGGGGGAATGGGACAAAAACAGTCAGTACTTC.

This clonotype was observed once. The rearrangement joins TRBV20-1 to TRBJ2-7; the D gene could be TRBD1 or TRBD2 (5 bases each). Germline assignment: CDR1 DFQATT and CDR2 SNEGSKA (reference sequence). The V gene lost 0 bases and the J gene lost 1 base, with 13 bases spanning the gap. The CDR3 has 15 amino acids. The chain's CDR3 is CSARDGADTSYEQYF. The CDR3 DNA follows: TGCAGTGCTAGAGATGGAGCGGACACTTCCTACGAGCAGTACTTC.

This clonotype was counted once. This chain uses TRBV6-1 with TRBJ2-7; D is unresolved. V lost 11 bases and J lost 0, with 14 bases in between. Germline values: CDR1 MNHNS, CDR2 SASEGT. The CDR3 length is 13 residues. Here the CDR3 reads CACSLAVSYEQYF. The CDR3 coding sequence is TGTGCCTGTTCTCTGGCAGTCTCCTACGAGCAGTACTTC.

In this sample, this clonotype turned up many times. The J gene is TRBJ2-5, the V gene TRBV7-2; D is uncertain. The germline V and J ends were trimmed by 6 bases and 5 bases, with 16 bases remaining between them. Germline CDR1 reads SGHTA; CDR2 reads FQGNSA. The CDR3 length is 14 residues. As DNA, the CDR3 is TGTGCCAGCAGTTTACTGGGGTTACGGGAGACCCAGTACTTC. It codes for CASSLLGLRETQYF.

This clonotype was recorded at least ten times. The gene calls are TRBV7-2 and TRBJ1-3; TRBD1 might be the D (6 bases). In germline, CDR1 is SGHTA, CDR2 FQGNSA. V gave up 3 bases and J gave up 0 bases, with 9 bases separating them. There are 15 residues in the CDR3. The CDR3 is CASSLDSHSGNTIYF. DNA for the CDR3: TGTGCCAGCAGCTTGGACAGTCACTCTGGAAACACCATATATTTT.

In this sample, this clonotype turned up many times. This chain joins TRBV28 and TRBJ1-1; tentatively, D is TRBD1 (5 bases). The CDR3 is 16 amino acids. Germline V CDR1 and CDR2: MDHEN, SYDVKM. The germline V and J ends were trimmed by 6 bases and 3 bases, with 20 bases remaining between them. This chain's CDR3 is CASSSSLQGLDTEAFF. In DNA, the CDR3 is TGTGCCAGCAGCTCCTCGCTCCAGGGTCTCGACACTGAAGCTTTCTTT.

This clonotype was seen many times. The CDR3 region is CATSRGQGGYEQYF. The CDR3 bases are TGTGCCACCAGCAGAGGACAGGGCGGGTACGAGCAGTACTTC. V and J are TRBV15 and TRBJ2-7, with TRBD1 matching over 7 bases. V lost 1 base, J lost 4 bases, and 4 bases stayed unmatched. Germline lookup yields CDR1 LNHNV and CDR2 YYDKDF (reference sequence). The CDR3 has 14 residues.